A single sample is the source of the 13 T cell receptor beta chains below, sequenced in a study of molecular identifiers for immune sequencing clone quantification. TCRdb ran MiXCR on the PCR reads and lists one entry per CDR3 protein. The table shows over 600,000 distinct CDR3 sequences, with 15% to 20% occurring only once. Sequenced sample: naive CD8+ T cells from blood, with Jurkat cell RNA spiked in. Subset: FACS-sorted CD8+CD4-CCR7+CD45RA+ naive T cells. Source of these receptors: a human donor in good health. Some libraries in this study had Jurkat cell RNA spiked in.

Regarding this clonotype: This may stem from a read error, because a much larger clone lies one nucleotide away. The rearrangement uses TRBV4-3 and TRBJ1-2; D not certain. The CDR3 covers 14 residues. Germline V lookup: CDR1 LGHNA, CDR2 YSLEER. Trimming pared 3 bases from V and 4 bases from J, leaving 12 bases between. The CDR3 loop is CASSHDYPSYGYTF. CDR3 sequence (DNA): TGCGCCAGCAGCCATGATTACCCTAGCTATGGCTACACCTTC.

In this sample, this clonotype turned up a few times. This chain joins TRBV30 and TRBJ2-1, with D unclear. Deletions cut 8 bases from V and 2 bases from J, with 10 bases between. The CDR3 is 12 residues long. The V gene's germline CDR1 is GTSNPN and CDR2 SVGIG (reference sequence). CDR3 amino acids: CALGDPYNEQFF. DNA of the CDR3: TGTGCCCTTGGAGATCCCTACAATGAGCAGTTCTTC.

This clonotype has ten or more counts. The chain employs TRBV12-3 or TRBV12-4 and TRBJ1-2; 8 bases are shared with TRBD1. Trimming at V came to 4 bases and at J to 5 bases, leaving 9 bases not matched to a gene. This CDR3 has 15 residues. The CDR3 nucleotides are TGTGCCAGCAGTTCCGGACAGGGTTTTCGATATGGCTACACCTTC. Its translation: CASSSGQGFRYGYTF.

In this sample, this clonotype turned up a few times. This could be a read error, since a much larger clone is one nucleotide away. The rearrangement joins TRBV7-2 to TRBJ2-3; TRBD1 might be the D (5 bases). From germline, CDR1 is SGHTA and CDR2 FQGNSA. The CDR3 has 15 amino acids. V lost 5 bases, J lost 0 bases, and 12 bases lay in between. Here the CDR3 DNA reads TGTGCCAGCAGCAAAGGGGCTTTAAGCACAGATACGCAGTATTTT. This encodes CASSKGALSTDTQYF.

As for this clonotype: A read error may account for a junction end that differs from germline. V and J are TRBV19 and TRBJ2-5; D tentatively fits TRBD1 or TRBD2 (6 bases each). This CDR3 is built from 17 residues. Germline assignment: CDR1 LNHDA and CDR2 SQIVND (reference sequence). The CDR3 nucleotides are TGTGTCAGTGGTATAGTTGGGGGGCCTCCCTTACAAGAGACCCAGTACTTC. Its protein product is CVSGIVGGPPLQETQYF. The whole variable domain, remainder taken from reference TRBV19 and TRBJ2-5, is DGGITQSPKYLFRKEGQNVTLSCEQNLNHDAMYWYRQDPGQGLRLIYYSQIVNDFQKGDIAEGYSVSREKKESFPLTVTSAQKNPTAFYLCVSGIVGGPPLQETQYFGPGTRLLVL.

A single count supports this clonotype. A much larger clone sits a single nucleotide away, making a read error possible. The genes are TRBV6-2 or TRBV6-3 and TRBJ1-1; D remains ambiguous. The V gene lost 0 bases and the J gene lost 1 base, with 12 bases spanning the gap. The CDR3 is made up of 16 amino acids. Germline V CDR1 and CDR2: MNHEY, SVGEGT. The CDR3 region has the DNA TGTGCCAGCAGTTACTCCGAAGCGGCTGAGAACACTGAAGCTTTCTTT. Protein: CASSYSEAAENTEAFF.

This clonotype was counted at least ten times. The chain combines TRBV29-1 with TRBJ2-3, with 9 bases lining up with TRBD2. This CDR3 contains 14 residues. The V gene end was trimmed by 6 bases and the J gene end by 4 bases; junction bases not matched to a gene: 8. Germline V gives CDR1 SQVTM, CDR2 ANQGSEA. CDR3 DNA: TGCAGCGTCGATCTGGCGGGGGGGCCAGATACGCAGTATTTT. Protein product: CSVDLAGGPDTQYF.

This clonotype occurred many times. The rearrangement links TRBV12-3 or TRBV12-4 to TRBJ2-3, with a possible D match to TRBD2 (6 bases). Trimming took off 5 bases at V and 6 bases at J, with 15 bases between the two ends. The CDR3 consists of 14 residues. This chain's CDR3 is CASSPGSEEDTQYF. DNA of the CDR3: TGTGCCAGCAGTCCCGGGAGTGAGGAGGATACGCAGTATTTT.

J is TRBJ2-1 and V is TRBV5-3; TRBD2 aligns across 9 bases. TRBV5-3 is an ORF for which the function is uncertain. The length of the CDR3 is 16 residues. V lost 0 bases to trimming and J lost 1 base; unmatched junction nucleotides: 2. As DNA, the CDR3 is TGTGCCAGAAGCTTGGTAGCGGGAGTGTCCTACAATGAGCAGTTCTTC. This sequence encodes CARSLVAGVSYNEQFF.

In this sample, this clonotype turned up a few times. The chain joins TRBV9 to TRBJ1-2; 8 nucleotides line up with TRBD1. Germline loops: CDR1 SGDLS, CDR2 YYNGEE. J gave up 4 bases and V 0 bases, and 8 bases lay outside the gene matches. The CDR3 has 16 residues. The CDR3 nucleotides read TGTGCCAGCAGCGTAGGACGGACAGGGCCGGGCTATGGCTACACCTTC. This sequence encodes CASSVGRTGPGYGYTF.

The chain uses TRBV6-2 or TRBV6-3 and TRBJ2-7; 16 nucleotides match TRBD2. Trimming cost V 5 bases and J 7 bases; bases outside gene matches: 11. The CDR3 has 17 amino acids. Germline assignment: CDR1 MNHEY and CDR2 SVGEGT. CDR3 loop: CASSIGTSGRAGREQYF. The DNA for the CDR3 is TGTGCCAGCAGTATCGGGACTAGCGGGAGGGCCGGTAGAGAGCAGTACTTC.

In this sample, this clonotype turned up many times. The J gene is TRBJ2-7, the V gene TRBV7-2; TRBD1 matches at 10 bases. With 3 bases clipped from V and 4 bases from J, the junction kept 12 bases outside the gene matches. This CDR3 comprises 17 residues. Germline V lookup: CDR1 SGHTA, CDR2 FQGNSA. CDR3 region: CASSFGGSGTGVYEQYF. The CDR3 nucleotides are TGTGCCAGCAGCTTCGGTGGGAGTGGGACAGGGGTTTACGAGCAGTACTTC.

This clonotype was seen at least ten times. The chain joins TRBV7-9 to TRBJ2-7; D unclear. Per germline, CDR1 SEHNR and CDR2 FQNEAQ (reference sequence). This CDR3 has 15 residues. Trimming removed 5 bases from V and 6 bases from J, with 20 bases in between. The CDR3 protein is CASSPGDGLGIEQYF. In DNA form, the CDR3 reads TGTGCCAGCAGCCCAGGTGATGGTTTGGGTATCGAGCAGTACTTC.